This T cell receptor beta chain was sequenced in a study of blood T cell repertoires in COVID-19. The CDR3 totals 15 residues. V lost 3 bases to trimming and J lost 5 bases, with 16 bases between them. CDR1 and CDR2 from the germline V gene are WSHSY and SAAADI. Produced via immunoSEQ multiplex PCR; TCRdb's table is partial and in-frame only. Of more than 150,000 clones listed, about 86% are singletons. This receptor was taken from a man in his 70s with active or convalescent COVID-19. Specimen: peripheral blood. The chain combines TRBV10-2 with TRBJ1-1, with D tentatively TRBD1 (5 bases). CDR3 region: CASSDPGRAVTEAFF. For the CDR3, the DNA is TGCGCCAGCAGTGACCCTGGCAGGGCGGTAACTGAAGCTTTCTTT.